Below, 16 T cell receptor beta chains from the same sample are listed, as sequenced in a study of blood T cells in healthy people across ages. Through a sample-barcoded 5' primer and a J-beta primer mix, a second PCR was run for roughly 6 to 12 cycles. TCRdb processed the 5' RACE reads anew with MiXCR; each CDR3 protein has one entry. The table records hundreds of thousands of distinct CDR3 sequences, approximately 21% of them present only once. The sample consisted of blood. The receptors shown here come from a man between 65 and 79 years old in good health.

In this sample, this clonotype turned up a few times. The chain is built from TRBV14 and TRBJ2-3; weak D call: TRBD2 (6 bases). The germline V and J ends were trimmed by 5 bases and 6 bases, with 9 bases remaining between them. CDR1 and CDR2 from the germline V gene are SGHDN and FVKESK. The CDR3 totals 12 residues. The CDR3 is CASSSSADTQYF. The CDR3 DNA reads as TGTGCCAGCAGCTCTAGCGCGGATACGCAGTATTTT.

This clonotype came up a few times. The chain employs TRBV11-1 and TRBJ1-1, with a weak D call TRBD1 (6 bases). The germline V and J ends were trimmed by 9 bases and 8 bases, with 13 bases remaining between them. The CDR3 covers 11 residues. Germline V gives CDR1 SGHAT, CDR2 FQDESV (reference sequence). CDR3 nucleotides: TGTGCCAGTAAAACCGACAGGGAAGCTTTCTTT. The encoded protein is CASKTDREAFF.

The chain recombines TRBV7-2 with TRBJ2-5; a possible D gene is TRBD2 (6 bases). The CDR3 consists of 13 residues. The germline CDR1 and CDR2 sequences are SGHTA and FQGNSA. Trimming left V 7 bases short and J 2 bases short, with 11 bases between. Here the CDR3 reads CASMRTMQETQYF. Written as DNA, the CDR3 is TGTGCCAGCATGAGGACTATGCAAGAGACCCAGTACTTC.

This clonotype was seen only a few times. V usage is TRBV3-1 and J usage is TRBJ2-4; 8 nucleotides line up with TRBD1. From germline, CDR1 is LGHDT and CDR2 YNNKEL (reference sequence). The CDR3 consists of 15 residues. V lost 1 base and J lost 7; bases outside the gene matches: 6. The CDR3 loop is CASSQGGTGGNIQYF. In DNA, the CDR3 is TGTGCCAGCAGCCAAGGGGGAACAGGGGGGAACATTCAGTACTTC.

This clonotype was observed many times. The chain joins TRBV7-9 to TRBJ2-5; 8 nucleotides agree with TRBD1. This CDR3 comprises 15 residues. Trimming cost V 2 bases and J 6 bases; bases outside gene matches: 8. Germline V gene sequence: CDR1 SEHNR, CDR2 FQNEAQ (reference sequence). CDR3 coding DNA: TGTGCCAGCAGCTTAATGGCAGGGGGCCCAAAGACCCAGTACTTC. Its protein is CASSLMAGGPKTQYF.

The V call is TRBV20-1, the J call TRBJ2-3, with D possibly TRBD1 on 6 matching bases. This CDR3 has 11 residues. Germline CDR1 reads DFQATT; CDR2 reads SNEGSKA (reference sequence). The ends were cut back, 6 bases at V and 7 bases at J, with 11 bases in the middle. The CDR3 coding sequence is TGCAGTGCCCAGGGGTCGTATACGCAGTATTTT. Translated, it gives CSAQGSYTQYF.

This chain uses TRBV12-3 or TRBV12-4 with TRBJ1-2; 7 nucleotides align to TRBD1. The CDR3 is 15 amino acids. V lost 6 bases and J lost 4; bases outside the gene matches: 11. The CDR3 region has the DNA TGTGCCAGCAGACACAGGGGAGTAAGATTCTATGGCTACACCTTC. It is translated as CASRHRGVRFYGYTF.

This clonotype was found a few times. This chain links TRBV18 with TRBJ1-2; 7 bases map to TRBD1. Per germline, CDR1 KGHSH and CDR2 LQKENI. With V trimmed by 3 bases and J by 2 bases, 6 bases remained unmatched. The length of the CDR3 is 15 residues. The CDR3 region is CASSPGQTQNYGYTF. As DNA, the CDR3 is TGTGCCAGCTCACCGGGACAGACCCAGAACTATGGCTACACCTTC. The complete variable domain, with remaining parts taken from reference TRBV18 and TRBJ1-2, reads NAGVMQNPRHLVRRRGQEARLRCSPMKGHSHVYWYRQLPEEGLKFMVYLQKENIIDESGMPKERFSAEFPKEGPSILRIQQVVRGDSAAYFCASSPGQTQNYGYTFGSGTRLTVV.

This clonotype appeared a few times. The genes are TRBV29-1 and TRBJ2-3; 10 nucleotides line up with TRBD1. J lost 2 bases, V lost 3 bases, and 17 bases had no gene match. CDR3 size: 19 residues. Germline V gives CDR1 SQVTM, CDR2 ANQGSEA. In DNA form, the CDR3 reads TGCAGCGTTGATTGGGGGACAGGGGCCGGATGGTCGGTCACAGATACGCAGTATTTT. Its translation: CSVDWGTGAGWSVTDTQYF.

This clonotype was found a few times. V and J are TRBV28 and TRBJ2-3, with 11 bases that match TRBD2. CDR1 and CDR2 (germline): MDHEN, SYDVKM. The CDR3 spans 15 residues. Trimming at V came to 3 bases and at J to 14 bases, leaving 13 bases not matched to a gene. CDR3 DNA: TGTGCCAGCAGTTTCTCTGGACTAGCGGGTTTAGGGTGGTATTTT. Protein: CASSFSGLAGLGWYF.

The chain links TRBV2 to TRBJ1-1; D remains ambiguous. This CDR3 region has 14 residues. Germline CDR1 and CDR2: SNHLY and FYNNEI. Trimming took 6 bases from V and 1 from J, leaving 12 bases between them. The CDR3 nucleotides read TGTGCCAGCAGATCGTTTCGGGAGAACACTGAAGCTTTCTTT. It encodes CASRSFRENTEAFF.

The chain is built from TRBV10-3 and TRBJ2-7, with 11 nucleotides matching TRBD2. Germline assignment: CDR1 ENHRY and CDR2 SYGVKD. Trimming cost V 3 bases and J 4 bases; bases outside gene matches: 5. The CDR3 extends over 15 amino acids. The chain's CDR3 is CAISDSGGGPYEQYF. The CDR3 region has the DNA TGTGCCATCAGTGATAGCGGGGGGGGACCTTACGAGCAGTACTTC.

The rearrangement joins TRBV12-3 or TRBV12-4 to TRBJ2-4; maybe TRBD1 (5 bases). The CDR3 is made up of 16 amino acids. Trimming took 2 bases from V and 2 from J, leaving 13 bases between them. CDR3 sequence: CASSLIPPGPKNIQYF. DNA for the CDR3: TGTGCCAGCAGTTTAATCCCTCCAGGGCCCAAAAACATTCAGTACTTC.

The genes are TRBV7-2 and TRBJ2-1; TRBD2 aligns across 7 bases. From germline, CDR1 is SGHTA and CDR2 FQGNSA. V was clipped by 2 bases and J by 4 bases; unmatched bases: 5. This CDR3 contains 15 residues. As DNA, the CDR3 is TGTGCCAGCAGCTTACGGAGCGGGGCTTACAATGAGCAGTTCTTC. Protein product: CASSLRSGAYNEQFF.

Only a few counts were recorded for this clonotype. DNA of the CDR3: TGTGCCAGCAGCGACGAAGTTGGCACCGAGCAGTACGTC. The encoded protein is CASSDEVGTEQYV. This chain uses TRBV11-3 with TRBJ2-7; D call uncertain. V was clipped by 5 bases and J by 6 bases, with 14 bases between them. The CDR3 has 13 residues. Looked up from germline, CDR1 is SGHNT and CDR2 is YENEEA.

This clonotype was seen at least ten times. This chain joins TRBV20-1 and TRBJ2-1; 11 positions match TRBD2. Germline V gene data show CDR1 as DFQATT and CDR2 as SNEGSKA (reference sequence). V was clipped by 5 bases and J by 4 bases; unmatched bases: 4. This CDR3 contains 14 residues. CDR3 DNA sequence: TGCAGTGCTCTAACTAGCGGGGGTTACAATGAGCAGTTCTTC. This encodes CSALTSGGYNEQFF.